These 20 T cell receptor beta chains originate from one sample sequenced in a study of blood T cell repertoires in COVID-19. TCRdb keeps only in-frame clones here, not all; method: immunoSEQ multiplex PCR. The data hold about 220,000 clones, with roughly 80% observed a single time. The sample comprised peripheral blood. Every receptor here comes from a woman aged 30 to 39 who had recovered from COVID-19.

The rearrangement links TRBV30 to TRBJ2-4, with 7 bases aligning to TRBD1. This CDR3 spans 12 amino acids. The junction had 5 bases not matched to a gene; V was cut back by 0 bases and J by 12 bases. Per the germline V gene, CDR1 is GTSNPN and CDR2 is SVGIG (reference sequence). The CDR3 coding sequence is TGTGCCTGGAGTGTAGGGACAGTAAATCAGTACTTC. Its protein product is CAWSVGTVNQYF.

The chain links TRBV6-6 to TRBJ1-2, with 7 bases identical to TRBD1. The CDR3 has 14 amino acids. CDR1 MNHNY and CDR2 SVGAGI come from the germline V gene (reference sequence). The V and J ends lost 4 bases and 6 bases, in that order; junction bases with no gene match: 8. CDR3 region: CASSLRWQGDGYTF. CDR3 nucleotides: TGTGCCAGCAGTTTGAGGTGGCAGGGGGATGGCTACACCTTC.

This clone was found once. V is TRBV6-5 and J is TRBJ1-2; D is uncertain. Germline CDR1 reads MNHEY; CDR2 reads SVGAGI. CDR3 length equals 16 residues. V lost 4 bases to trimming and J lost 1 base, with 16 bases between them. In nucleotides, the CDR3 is TGTGCCAGCAGTTTGGGAGGTGGGGTCCTTAACTATGGCTACACCTTC. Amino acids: CASSLGGGVLNYGYTF.

The CDR3 here is CASSPLQGEAFF. DNA for the CDR3: TGTGCCAGCTCACCACTCCAGGGCGAAGCTTTCTTT. The genes are TRBV18 and TRBJ1-1, with a weak D call TRBD1 (5 bases). CDR1 is KGHSH and CDR2 is LQKENI in the germline V gene. V lost 1 base and J lost 8, with 8 bases in between. The length of the CDR3 is 12 residues.

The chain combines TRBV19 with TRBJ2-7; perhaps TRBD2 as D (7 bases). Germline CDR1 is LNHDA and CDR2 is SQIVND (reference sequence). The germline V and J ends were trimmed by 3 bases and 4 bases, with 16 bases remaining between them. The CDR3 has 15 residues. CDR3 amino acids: CASSMGAGVGYEQYF. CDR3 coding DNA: TGTGCCAGTAGTATGGGGGCGGGAGTTGGGTACGAGCAGTACTTC. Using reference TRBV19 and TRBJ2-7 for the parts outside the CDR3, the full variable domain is DGGITQSPKYLFRKEGQNVTLSCEQNLNHDAMYWYRQDPGQGLRLIYYSQIVNDFQKGDIAEGYSVSREKKESFPLTVTSAQKNPTAFYLCASSMGAGVGYEQYFGPGTRLTVT.

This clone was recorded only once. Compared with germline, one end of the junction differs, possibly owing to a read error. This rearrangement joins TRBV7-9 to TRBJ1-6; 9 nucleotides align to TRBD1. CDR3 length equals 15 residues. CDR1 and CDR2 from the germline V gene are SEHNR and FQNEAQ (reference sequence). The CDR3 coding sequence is TGTGCCAGCAGTCGACCGGGACAGGGTAATTCGCCCCTCCACTTT. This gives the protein CASSRPGQGNSPLHF.

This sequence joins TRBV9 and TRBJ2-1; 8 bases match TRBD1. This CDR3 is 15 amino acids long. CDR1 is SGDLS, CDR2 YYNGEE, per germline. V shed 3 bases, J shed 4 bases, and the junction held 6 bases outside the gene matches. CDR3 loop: CASSAQGALYNEQFF. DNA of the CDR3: TGTGCCAGCAGCGCGCAGGGGGCGCTTTACAATGAGCAGTTCTTC.

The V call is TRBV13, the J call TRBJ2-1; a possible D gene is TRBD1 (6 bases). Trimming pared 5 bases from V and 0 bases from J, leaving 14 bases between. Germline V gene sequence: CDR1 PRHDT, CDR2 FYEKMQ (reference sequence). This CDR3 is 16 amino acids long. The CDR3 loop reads CASSATEGDSYNEQFF. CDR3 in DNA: TGTGCCAGCAGCGCCACCGAGGGGGACTCCTACAATGAGCAGTTCTTC.

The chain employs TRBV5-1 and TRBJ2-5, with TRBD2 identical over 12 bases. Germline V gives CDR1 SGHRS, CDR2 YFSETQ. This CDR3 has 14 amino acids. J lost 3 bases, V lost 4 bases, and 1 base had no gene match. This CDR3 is CASSRTSGKETQYF. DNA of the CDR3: TGCGCCAGCAGCCGGACTAGCGGGAAAGAGACCCAGTACTTC.

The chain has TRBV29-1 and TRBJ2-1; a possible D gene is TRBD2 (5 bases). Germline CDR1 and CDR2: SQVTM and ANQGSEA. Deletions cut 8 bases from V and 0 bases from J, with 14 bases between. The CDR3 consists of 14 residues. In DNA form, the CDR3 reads TGCAGCCATTGGCGGGTAGGCTCCTACAATGAGCAGTTCTTC. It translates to CSHWRVGSYNEQFF.

The CDR3 region is CASSYSVTGDLGNEQFF. CDR3 nucleotide sequence: TGTGCCAGCAGTTACTCGGTAACGGGAGATCTGGGCAATGAGCAGTTCTTC. This chain connects TRBV6-2 or TRBV6-3 to TRBJ2-1; D is perhaps TRBD2 (6 bases). CDR1 is MNHEY and CDR2 is SVGEGT in the germline V gene. Trimming took off 0 bases at V and 6 bases at J, with 18 bases between the two ends. The length of the CDR3 is 17 residues.

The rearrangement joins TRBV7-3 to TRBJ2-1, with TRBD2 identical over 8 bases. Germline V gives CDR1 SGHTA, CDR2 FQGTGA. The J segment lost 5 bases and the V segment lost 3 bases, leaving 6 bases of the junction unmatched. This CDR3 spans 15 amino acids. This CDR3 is CASSLALAEHNEQFF. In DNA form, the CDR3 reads TGTGCCAGCAGCTTGGCACTAGCGGAACACAATGAGCAGTTCTTC.

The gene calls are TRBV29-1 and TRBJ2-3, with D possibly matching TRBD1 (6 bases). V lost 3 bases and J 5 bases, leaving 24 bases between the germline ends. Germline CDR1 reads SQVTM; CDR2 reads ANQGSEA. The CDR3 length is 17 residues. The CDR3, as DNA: TGCAGCGTTGATCATGTTAACAAGATGTTAGGGGGAGATACGCAGTATTTT. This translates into CSVDHVNKMLGGDTQYF.

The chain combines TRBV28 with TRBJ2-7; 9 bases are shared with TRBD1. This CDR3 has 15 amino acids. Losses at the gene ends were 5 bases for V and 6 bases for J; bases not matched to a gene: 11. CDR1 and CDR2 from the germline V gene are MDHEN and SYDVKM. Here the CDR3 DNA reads TGTGCCAGCAGTGGGCCGGGACAGGGCCTACGCGAGCAGTACTTC. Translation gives CASSGPGQGLREQYF.

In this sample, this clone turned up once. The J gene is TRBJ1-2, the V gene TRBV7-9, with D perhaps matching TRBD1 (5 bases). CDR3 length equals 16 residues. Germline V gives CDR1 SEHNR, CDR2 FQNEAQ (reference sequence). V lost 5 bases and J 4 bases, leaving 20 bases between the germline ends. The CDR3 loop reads CASSAPGTRGVYGYTF. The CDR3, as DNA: TGTGCCAGCAGCGCACCCGGGACTCGAGGTGTCTATGGCTACACCTTC.

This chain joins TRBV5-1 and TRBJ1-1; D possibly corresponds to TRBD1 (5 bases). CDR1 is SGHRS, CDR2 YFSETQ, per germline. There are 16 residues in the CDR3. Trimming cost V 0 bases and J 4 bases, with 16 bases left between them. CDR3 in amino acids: CASSLVGQGMSTEAFF. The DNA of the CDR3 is TGCGCCAGCAGCTTGGTTGGTCAGGGCATGAGCACTGAAGCTTTCTTT. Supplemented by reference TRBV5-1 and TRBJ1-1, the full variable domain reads KAGVTQTPRYLIKTRGQQVTLSCSPISGHRSVSWYQQTPGQGLQFLFEYFSETQRNKGNFPGRFSGRQFSNSRSEMNVSTLELGDSALYLCASSLVGQGMSTEAFFGQGTRLTVV.

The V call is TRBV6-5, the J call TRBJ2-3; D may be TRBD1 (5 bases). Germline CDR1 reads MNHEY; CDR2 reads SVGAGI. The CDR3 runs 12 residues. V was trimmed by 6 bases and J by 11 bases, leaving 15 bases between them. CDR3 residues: CASRFLQGRQYF. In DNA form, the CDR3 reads TGTGCCAGCAGGTTCCTCCAGGGAAGGCAGTATTTT.

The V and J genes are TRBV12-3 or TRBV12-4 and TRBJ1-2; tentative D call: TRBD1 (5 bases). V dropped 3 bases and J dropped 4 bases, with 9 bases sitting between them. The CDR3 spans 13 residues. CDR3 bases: TGTGCCAGCAGTTTTGGGGCGGCCTATGGCTACACCTTC. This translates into CASSFGAAYGYTF.

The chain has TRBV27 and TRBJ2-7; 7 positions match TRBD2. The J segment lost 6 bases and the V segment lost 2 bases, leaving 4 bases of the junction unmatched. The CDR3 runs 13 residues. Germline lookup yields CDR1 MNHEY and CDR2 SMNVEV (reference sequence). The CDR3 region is CASSLPGLSEQYF. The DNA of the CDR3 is TGTGCCAGCAGTTTACCGGGACTATCCGAGCAGTACTTC.

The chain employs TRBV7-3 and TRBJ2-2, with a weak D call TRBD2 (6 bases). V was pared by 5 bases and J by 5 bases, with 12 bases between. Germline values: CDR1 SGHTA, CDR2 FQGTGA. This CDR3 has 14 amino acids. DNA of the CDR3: TGTGCCAGCAGCCTGGCCCTAGCGACCGGGGAGCTGTTTTTT. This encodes CASSLALATGELFF. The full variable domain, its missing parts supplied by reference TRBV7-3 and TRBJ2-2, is GAGVSQTPSNKVTEKGKYVELRCDPISGHTALYWYRQSLGQGPEFLIYFQGTGAADDSGLPNDRFFAVRPEGSVSTLKIQRTERGDSAVYLCASSLALATGELFFGEGSRLTVL.